This T cell receptor beta chain was recovered during a study of control samples from healthy donors and cancer patients. Germline CDR1 reads SGDLS; CDR2 reads YYNGEE. This CDR3 is built from 14 residues. V dropped 5 bases and J dropped 1 base, with 11 bases sitting between them. Clones were sequenced by immunoSEQ multiplex PCR, and TCRdb holds only the in-frame ones, with some missing. The table lists around 150,000 clones, 80% to 90% of them singletons. Material: blood. The chain is built from TRBV9 and TRBJ2-3; tentatively, D is TRBD1 or TRBD2 (5 bases each). The sequence derives from a man younger than 45 in good health. CDR3 residues: CASSEGRGTDTQYF. CDR3 sequence (DNA): TGTGCCAGCAGTGAGGGACGAGGCACAGATACGCAGTATTTT. Looking up the rest from reference TRBV9 and TRBJ2-3 gives the full variable domain: DSGVTQTPKHLITATGQRVTLRCSPRSGDLSVYWYQQSLDQGLQFLIQYYNGEERAKGNILERFSAQQFPDLHSELNLSSLELGDSALYFCASSEGRGTDTQYFGPGTRLTVL.